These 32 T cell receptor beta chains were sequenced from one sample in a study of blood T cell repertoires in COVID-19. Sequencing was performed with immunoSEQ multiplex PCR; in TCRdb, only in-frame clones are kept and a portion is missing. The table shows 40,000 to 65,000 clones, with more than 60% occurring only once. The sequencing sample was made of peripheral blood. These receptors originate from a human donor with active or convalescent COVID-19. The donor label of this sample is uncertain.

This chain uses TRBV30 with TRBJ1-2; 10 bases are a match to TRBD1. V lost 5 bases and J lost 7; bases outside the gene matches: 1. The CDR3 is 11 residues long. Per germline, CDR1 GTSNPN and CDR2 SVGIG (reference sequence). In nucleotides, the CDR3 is TGTGCCTGGGGGACAGGGGCTGGCTACACCTTC. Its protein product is CAWGTGAGYTF.

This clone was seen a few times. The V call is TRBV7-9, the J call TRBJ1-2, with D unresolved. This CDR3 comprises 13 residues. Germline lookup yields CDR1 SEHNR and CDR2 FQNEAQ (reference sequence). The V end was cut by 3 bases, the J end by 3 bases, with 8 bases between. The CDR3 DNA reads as TGTGCCAGCAGCTTCAACACAGACTATGGCTACACCTTC. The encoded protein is CASSFNTDYGYTF.

The CDR3 DNA sequence: TGTGCCAGCAGCGTTGCCCTCTCTGGGGCAGGAAATACCTACGAGCAGTACTTC. Residues: CASSVALSGAGNTYEQYF. The V call is TRBV9, the J call TRBJ2-7, with D perhaps TRBD1 (5 bases). This CDR3 has 18 amino acids. Germline CDR1 and CDR2: SGDLS and YYNGEE. V gave up 2 bases and J gave up 2 bases, with 23 bases separating them.

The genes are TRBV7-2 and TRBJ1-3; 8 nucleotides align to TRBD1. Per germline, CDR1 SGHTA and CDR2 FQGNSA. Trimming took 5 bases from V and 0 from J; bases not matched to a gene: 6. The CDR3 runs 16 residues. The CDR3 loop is CASSPLDRVSGNTIYF. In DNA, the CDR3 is TGTGCCAGCAGCCCTTTGGACAGGGTCTCTGGAAACACCATATATTTT. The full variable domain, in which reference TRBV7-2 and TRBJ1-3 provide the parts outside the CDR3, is GAGVSQSPSNKVTEKGKDVELRCDPISGHTALYWYRQSLGQGLEFLIYFQGNSAPDKSGLPSDRFSAERTGGSVSTLTIQRTQQEDSAVYLCASSPLDRVSGNTIYFGEGSWLTVV.

The CDR3 coding sequence is TGTGCCAGCAGCGAGGGAGGGCCAAAGGAGCAGTACTTC. It translates to CASSEGGPKEQYF. The chain recombines TRBV9 with TRBJ2-7, with 7 nucleotides matching TRBD2. The CDR3 runs 13 residues. Per the germline V gene, CDR1 is SGDLS and CDR2 is YYNGEE. Trimming took 3 bases from V and 7 from J; bases not matched to a gene: 7.

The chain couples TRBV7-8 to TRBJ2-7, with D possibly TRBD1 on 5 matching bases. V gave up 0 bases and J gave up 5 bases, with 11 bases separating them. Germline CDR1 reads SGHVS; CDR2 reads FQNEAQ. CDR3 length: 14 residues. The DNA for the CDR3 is TGTGCCAGCAGCTTAGCGGGGCTCTCTGACGAGCAGTACTTC. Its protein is CASSLAGLSDEQYF.

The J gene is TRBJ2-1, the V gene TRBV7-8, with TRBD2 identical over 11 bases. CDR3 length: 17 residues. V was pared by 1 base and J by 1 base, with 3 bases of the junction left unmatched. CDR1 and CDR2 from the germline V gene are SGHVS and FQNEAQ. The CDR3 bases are TGTGCCAGCAGCTTAGTAGCGGGAGGGTGGTCCTACAATGAGCAGTTCTTC. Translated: CASSLVAGGWSYNEQFF.

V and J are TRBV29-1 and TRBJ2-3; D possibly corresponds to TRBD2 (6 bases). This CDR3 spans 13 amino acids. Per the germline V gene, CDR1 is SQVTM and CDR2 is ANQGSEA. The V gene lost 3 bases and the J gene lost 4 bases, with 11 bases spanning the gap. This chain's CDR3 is CSVEGGMADTQYF. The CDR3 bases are TGCAGCGTTGAGGGGGGAATGGCAGATACGCAGTATTTT.

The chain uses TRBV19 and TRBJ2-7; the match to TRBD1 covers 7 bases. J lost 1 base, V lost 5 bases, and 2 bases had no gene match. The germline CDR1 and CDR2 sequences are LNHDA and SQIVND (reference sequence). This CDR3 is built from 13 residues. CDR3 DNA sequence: TGTGCCAGTAGTCCCAGGGGGTCCTACGAGCAGTACTTC. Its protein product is CASSPRGSYEQYF.

CDR3: CASSDRVVPEAFF. The CDR3 DNA sequence: TGTGCCAGCAGTGACAGGGTCGTCCCTGAAGCTTTCTTT. The chain couples TRBV2 to TRBJ1-1; D might be TRBD1 (5 bases). CDR3 length: 13 residues. Deletions cut 3 bases from V and 6 bases from J, with 11 bases between. The germline V gene encodes CDR1 SNHLY and CDR2 FYNNEI.

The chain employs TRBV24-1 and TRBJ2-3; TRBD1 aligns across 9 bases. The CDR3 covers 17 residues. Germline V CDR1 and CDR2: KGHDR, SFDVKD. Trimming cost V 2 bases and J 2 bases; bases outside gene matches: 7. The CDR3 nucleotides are TGTGCCACCAGTGATTCGCCCCACAGGGGGCACACAGATACGCAGTATTTT. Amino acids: CATSDSPHRGHTDTQYF.

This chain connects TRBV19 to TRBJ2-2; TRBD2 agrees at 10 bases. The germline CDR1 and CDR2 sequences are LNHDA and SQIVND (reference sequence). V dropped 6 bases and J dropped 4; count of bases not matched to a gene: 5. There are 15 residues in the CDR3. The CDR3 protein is CASRELAGATGELFF. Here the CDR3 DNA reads TGTGCCAGTAGAGAGCTAGCGGGAGCCACCGGGGAGCTGTTTTTT.

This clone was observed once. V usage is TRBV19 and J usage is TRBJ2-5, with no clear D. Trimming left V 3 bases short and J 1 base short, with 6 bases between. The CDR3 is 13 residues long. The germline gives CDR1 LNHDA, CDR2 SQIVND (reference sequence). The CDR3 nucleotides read TGTGCCAGTAGTATTTATCCCCAAGAGACCCAGTACTTC. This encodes CASSIYPQETQYF.

The CDR3 loop is CASSKIGGRDEQYF. CDR3 DNA: TGTGCCAGCAGCAAAATAGGGGGTAGAGACGAGCAGTACTTC. The rearrangement joins TRBV14 to TRBJ2-7; D perhaps matches TRBD1 (6 bases). Between the trimmed V and J ends, which lost 5 bases and 5 bases, there was a span of 16 bases. Germline CDR1 is SGHDN and CDR2 is FVKESK. The CDR3 has 14 amino acids.

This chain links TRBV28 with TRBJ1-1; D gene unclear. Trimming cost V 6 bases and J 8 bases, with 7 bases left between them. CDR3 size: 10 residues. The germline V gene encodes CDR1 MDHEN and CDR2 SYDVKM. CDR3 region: CASRLEEAFF. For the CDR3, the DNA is TGTGCCAGCAGATTGGAGGAAGCTTTCTTT.

CDR3 nucleotide sequence: TGTGCCAGCAGCTTAGCGCGGCGGGGGAATCCCCATCTAGATGGCTACACCTTC. Its translation is CASSLARRGNPHLDGYTF. The V gene is TRBV7-6, the J gene TRBJ1-2; D is perhaps TRBD1 (5 bases). Germline lookup yields CDR1 SGHVS and CDR2 FNYEAQ. V was cut by 0 bases and J by 6 bases, with 23 bases left in between. The CDR3 covers 18 residues.

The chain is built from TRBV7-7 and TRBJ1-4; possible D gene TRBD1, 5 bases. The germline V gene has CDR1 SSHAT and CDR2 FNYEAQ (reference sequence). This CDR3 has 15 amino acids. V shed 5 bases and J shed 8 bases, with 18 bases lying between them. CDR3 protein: CASSQGLGAGEKLFF. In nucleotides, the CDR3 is TGTGCCAGCAGCCAGGGTTTGGGCGCGGGGGAAAAACTGTTTTTT.

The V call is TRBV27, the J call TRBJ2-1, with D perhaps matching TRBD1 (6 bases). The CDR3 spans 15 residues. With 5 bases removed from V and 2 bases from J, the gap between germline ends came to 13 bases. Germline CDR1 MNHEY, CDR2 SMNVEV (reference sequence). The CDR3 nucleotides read TGTGCCAGCAGTGGAGACAGGCCAACCTACAATGAGCAGTTCTTC. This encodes CASSGDRPTYNEQFF.

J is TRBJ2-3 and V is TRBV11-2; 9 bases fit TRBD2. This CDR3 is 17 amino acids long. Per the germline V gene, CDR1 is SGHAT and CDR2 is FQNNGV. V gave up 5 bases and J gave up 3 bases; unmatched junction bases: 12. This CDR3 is CASSPSGNGLATDTQYF. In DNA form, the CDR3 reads TGTGCCAGCAGCCCCTCGGGGAACGGACTAGCGACAGATACGCAGTATTTT.

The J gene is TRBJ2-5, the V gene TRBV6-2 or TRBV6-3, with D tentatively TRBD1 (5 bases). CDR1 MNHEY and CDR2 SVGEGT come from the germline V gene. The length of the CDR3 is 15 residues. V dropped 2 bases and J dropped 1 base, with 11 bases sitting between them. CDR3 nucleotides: TGTGCCAGCAGTTACCCCCCCACAGGCCAAGAGACCCAGTACTTC. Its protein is CASSYPPTGQETQYF.

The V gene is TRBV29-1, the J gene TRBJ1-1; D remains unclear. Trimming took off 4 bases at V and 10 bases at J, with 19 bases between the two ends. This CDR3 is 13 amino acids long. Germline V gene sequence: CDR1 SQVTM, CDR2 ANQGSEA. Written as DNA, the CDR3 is TGCAGCGTTGCTATCGGGAGTTTAGGTACAGCTTTCTTT. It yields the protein CSVAIGSLGTAFF.

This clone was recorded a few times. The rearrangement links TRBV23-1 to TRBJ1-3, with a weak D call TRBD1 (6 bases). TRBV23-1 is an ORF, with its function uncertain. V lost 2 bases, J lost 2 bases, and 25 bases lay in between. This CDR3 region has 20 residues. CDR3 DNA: TGCGCCAGCAGTCAACCCCGGACAGAGGGACCCCGGGTGGCTGGAAACACCATATATTTT. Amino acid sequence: CASSQPRTEGPRVAGNTIYF.

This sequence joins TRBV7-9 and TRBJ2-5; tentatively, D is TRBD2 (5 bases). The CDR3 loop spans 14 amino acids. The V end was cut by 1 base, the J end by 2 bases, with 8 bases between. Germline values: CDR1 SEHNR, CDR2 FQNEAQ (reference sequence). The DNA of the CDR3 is TGTGCCAGCAGCTTAGTCGGGGTACAAGAGACCCAGTACTTC. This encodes CASSLVGVQETQYF.

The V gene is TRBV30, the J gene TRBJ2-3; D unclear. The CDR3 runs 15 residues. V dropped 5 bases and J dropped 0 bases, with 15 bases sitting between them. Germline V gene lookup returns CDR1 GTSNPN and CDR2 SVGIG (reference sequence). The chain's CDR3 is CAWVRWLGSTDTQYF. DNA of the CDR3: TGTGCCTGGGTCAGGTGGCTGGGTAGCACAGATACGCAGTATTTT.

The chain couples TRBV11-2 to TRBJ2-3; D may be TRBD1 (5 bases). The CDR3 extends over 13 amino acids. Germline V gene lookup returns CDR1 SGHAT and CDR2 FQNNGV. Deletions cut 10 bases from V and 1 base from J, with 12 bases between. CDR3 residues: CATYQQGTDTQYF. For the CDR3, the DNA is TGTGCCACCTACCAACAGGGCACAGATACGCAGTATTTT. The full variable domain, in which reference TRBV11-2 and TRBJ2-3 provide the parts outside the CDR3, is EAGVAQSPRYKIIEKRQSVAFWCNPISGHATLYWYQQILGQGPKLLIQFQNNGVVDDSQLPKDRFSAERLKGVDSTLKIQPAKLEDSAVYLCATYQQGTDTQYFGPGTRLTVL.

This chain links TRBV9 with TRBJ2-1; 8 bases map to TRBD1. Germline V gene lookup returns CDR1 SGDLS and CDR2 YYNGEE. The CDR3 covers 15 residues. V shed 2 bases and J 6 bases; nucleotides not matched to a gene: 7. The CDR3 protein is CASSVSGTGGNEQFF. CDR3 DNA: TGTGCCAGCAGCGTCTCCGGGACAGGTGGCAATGAGCAGTTCTTC.

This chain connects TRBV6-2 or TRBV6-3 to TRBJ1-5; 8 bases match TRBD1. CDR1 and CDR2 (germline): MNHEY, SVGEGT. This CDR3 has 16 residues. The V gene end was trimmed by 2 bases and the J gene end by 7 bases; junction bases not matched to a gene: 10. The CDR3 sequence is CASSYQSTGVEQPQHF. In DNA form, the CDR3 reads TGTGCCAGCAGTTACCAATCGACAGGGGTAGAGCAGCCCCAGCATTTT.

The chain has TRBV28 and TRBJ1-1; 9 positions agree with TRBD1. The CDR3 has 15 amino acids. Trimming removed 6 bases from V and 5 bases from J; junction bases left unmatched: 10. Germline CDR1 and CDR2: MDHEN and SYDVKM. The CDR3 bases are TGTGCCAGCAGCGAGGGGACAGGGCGTAATACTGAAGCTTTCTTT. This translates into CASSEGTGRNTEAFF.

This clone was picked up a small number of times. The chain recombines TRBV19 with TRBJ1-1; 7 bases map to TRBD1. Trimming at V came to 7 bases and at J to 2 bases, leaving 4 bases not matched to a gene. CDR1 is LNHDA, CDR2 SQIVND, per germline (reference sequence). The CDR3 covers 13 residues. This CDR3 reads CASTGDRNTEAFF. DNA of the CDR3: TGTGCCAGTACCGGGGACAGAAACACTGAAGCTTTCTTT.

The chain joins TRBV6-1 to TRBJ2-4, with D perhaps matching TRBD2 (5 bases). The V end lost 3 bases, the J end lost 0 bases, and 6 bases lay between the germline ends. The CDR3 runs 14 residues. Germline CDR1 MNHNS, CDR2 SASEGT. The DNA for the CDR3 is TGTGCCAGCAGTGAGAGGGCAGCCAAAAACATTCAGTACTTC. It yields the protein CASSERAAKNIQYF.

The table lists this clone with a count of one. Here the CDR3 DNA reads TGTGCCAGCAGTTTACTAGCGGGAGGCATGTACAATGAGCAGTTCTTC. Encoded protein: CASSLLAGGMYNEQFF. V is TRBV27 and J is TRBJ2-1, with 11 bases aligning to TRBD2. CDR3 length: 16 amino acids. With V trimmed by 2 bases and J by 4 bases, 4 bases remained unmatched. CDR1 and CDR2 (germline): MNHEY, SMNVEV (reference sequence).

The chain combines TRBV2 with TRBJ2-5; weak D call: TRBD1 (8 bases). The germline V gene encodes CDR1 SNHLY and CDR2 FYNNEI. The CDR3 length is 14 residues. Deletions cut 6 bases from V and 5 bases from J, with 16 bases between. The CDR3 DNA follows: TGTGCCAGCAGGCAAACAGGGGGAGGGGAGACCCAGTACTTC. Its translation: CASRQTGGGETQYF. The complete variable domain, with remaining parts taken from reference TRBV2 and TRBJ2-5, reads EPEVTQTPSHQVTQMGQEVILRCVPISNHLYFYWYRQILGQKVEFLVSFYNNEISEKSEIFDDQFSVERPDGSNFTLKIRSTKLEDSAMYFCASRQTGGGETQYFGPGTRLLVL.